The following is a T cell receptor (beta chain) sequence with its context. Its target antigen remains unknown. Nothing much larger sits one base from this clone, and base qualities are not available. Each donor gave one peripheral blood draw, averaging approximately 0.12 L, which was collected into heparinised tubes. A BD FACSAria II was used to sort naive, central memory, regulatory and stem cell-like memory CD4+ T cells with a panel that included CD45RO, CCR7, CD25, CD127, CD95 and CD27. A purity above 95% was achieved for all sorted populations. PBMCs were separated immediately by Lymphoprep density gradient centrifugation and were stained directly, without being cultured. So that batch effects would be minimized, each experiment stained and sorted samples in pairs, pairing one healthy donor with one patient. This record belongs to a study of beta chain features in type 1 diabetes (dated by TCRdb to about 2018). In terms of the full investigation: Mean age, gender distribution, total cell number and subset yield were not different between patients and healthy donors. A total of under 140,000,000 sorted cells were examined across all samples, and the number of cells per subset was strongly correlated with RNA yield. Regulatory and stem cell-like memory subsets were obtained from only 8 patients and roughly eight healthy donors, while naive and central memory subsets were obtained from all 30 or so donors. In the study, TCRB repertoires of sorted circulating CD4+ T cell subsets from recently diagnosed type 1 diabetes patients were compared with those of matched healthy donors.

The High Capacity cDNA Reverse Transcription Kit was used to reverse transcribe all of the isolated RNA, meaning that expressed TCRB transcripts were what got sequenced. Deep immunoSEQ sequencing was performed on naive, central memory and regulatory T cell samples, with an average of about 4 million total reads per sample. Sorted cells were lysed in RLT buffer, and RNA was extracted using DNase-treated RNeasy Micro or Mini kits according to cell number. Each cell subset was processed separately to prevent cross-contamination, with patient and healthy donor samples processed together. TCRB sequences were amplified from cDNA with the immunoSEQ multiplex PCR, producing 87-bp fragments spanning the CDR3 region. Amplicons were sequenced on the Illumina HiSeq platform. Per the source publication's procedure: PCR bias was computationally corrected using synthetic template baselines, reads within Hamming distance 2 were collapsed, and singletons that could not be merged were discarded. Reads were aligned against IMGT to assign V, D and J genes, CDR3 length and insertions or deletions at six rearrangement sites. Within each subset, clonotype counts were normalized to sorted cell number, after which true diversity and Gini coefficients were computed with the tcR R package. The overlap coefficient, calculated on TCRB nucleotide sequences, was used to quantify repertoire sharing. Out-of-frame TCRB sequences from naive cells were analyzed as a proxy for the pre-selection repertoire. TCRdb carries this immuneACCESS record with in-frame sequences only. Its versions omit some clonotypes, under half of them owing to an unresolved V gene in the studies checked, with the rest unexplained. V, J and clone size reflect that table, while D and trimming were determined from the DNA. Within this sample are some 330,000 clones, with roughly 9.6% of them counted one time only. Of the sample, around 0.015% falls within the top ten clones.

What the study reported, not specific to this receptor: A moderate but significant shortening of TCRB CDR3 length was observed in type 1 diabetes patients in all four CD4+ subsets. At VDJ recombination sites, patients with type 1 diabetes made fewer insertions and deleted more nucleotides, a pattern implying thymic rearrangement abnormalities. Shorter templates might be favored by PCR, yet because patient and control samples were amplified and corrected together, any such skew would affect both groups equally. Only small numbers of individuals were included in the HLA sub-analyses, which left unresolved whether HLA type had any influence on TCRB rearrangement. Naive, central memory and regulatory TCRB repertoires appeared to be more alike among patients than among healthy donors. Sequencing cDNA rather than genomic DNA could over-represent highly expressing activated cells, although activation and CD3 levels did not differ between groups.

The sequenced sample was naive CD4+ T cells from blood. The label giving this sample's cell subset or site can be read as: true naive CD4+ T cells. This sequence was found in a woman in her twenties or thirties in good health.

The CDR3 corresponds to CASSLVAEETQYF. The nucleotide sequence reads TGTGCCAGCAGCTTAGTGGCAGAAGAGACCCAGTACTTC. Here the chain combines TRBV11-2 and TRBJ2-5; the D gene cannot be named for sure. From cysteine to phenylalanine, the CDR3 is 13 amino acids long. Solely the CDR3 DNA is kept, with 39 bases framed from the first base. Reading the germline V gene gives CDR1 SGHAT and CDR2 FQNNGV. Cut back by 1 base and 3 bases, the V and J ends lie 6 bases apart. Reference TRBV11-2 and TRBJ2-5 genes cover what lies past the CDR3, so the full variable domain is EAGVAQSPRYKIIEKRQSVAFWCNPISGHATLYWYQQILGQGPKLLIQFQNNGVVDDSQLPKDRFSAERLKGVDSTLKIQPAKLEDSAVYLCASSLVAEETQYFGPGTRLLVL.